This T cell receptor beta chain was retrieved from a study of beta chain features in type 1 diabetes. Study observations and caveats: Researchers reported that naive, central memory and Treg TCRB repertoires appeared more similar in patients than in healthy donors.

A sort by CD45RO/CCR7/CD25/CD127/CD95/CD27 yielded CD4+ naive, central memory, regulatory and stem cell-like memory cells. This CDR3 spans 14 amino acids. V was cut by 6 bases and J by 0 bases, with 11 bases left in between. CDR1 is SNHLY, CDR2 FYNNEI, per germline. This clone was observed a few times. Its matching antigen is unknown. Of the isolated RNA, all was reverse transcribed, and so the sequenced material was expressed TCRB transcripts. Sequencing was performed with immunoSEQ multiplex PCR; in TCRdb, only in-frame clones are kept and a portion is missing. The top ten hold around 0.02% of the sample, which has under 900,000 clones, roughly a sixth seen once.

The chain combines TRBV2 with TRBJ1-1, with D possibly matching TRBD1 (5 bases). The specimen was naive CD4+ T cells from blood. This TCR derives from a young woman in good health. The CDR3 DNA follows: TGTGCCAGCAGGGGGGACGGACTGAACACTGAAGCTTTCTTT. This translates into CASRGDGLNTEAFF. Complete variable domain (other parts from reference TRBV2 and TRBJ1-1): EPEVTQTPSHQVTQMGQEVILRCVPISNHLYFYWYRQILGQKVEFLVSFYNNEISEKSEIFDDQFSVERPDGSNFTLKIRSTKLEDSAMYFCASRGDGLNTEAFFGQGTRLTVV.